This is a list of T cell receptor beta chains from one sample in a study of blood T cell repertoires in COVID-19. Libraries were prepared by immunoSEQ multiplex PCR; TCRdb keeps only in-frame clonotypes and omits some of them. The sample comprises hundreds of thousands of clones, 85% to 90% of which are singletons, and over 0.85% rests with the top ten. Input material: PBMCs or T cells enriched from blood (not recorded which). The source is a man between 45 and 60 years old who had been exposed to COVID-19. CDR3s include the opening cysteine and the closing phenylalanine or tryptophan. The D gene is left open where the match is weak. For some rows the clone size is stated as once, few or many, or as a class when expanded; others skip it.

size	V	D	J	DNA	CDR3
-	TRBV28	-	TRBJ2-5	TGTGCCAGCAGTTTTCTGGTAGGAGAGACCCAGTACTTC	CASSFLVGETQYF
-	TRBV11-2	-	TRBJ2-2	TGTGCCAGCGATACGGCGAACACCGGGGAGCTGTTTTTT	CASDTANTGELFF
-	TRBV10-3	-	TRBJ1-2	TGTGCCATCAGTGAGTGGCGCAGGGAAAGAAGTGGCTACACCTTC	CAISEWRRERSGYTF
-	TRBV20-1	TRBD1	TRBJ1-5	TGCAGTGCTAGTAGGACAGGGGAACAGCCCCAGCATTTT	CSASRTGEQPQHF
-	TRBV11-2	-	TRBJ2-2	TGTGCCAGCAGCTCACTAAGAAGACAGGCTCAGGGCACCGGGGAGCTGTTTTTT	CASSSLRRQAQGTGELFF
-	TRBV28	TRBD1	TRBJ1-1	TGTGCCAGCAGAGACAGGGGGAACACTGAAGCTTTCTTT	CASRDRGNTEAFF
-	TRBV7-9	TRBD1	TRBJ1-1	TGTGCCAGCAGCTTCCGGGACAGGGGTAAAGCTTTCTTT	CASSFRDRGKAFF
-	TRBV6-1	TRBD1	TRBJ1-2	TGTGCCAGCAGTGAATTTGGCGGGACAGCTAACTATGGCTACACCTTC	CASSEFGGTANYGYTF
-	TRBV2	TRBD2	TRBJ2-1	TGTGCCAGCAGTGAAAGGCCTAGCGGGGGGGGAGAGCAGTTCTTC	CASSERPSGGGEQFF
-	TRBV12-3/TRBV12-4	-	TRBJ2-5	TGTGCCAGCAGTACCGGTTTTGCCCAGTACTTC	CASSTGFAQYF
-	TRBV5-1	TRBD2	TRBJ2-5	TGCGCCAGCAGCTCAATAGCGGGGGGGCAAGAGACCCAGTACTTC	CASSSIAGGQETQYF
few	TRBV5-5	-	TRBJ2-1	TGTGCCAGCAGCGGATGGACATACGTCGGCAATGAGCAGTTCTTC	CASSGWTYVGNEQFF
once	TRBV6-6	TRBD1	TRBJ1-1	TGTGCCAGCAGTCAACAGGGGAGAGCTTTCTTT	CASSQQGRAFF
-	TRBV4-2	-	TRBJ2-3	TGTGCCAGCAGCCAAGGGACGAGGGGCACAGATACGCAGTATTTT	CASSQGTRGTDTQYF
-	TRBV7-9	-	TRBJ2-3	TGTGCCAGCAGCATGGGGTCAGGTAGCGGCGGAGATACGCAGTATTTT	CASSMGSGSGGDTQYF
-	TRBV28	TRBD1	TRBJ1-5	TGTGCCAGCAGTCCCGCGACAGGGGGCGGTCAGCCCCAGCATTTT	CASSPATGGGQPQHF
-	TRBV6-5	-	TRBJ1-2	TGTGCCAGCACCGAATCCCCTTACTGGGAGGGCTACACCTTC	CASTESPYWEGYTF
-	TRBV5-1	TRBD1	TRBJ2-2	TGCGCCAGCAGCTCGGGACAGCTTAACACCGGGGAGCTGTTTTTT	CASSSGQLNTGELFF
-	TRBV7-2	-	TRBJ1-4	TGTGCCAGCAGCTTAGCGCAGGAAGGGGCTATTCGAGAAAAACTGTTTTTT	CASSLAQEGAIREKLFF
-	TRBV14	TRBD2	TRBJ2-1	TGTGCCAGCAGCCAAGTCGGTAGCGGGAGGAGGTTCTTC	CASSQVGSGRRFF
-	TRBV11-2	TRBD1	TRBJ1-3	TGTGCCAGCAGCTTCCCAGGACAGGGGGAAACAACCATATATTTT	CASSFPGQGETTIYF
-	TRBV24-1	-	TRBJ2-1	TGTGCCACCAGTGATTTCCGACAGAGAAACAATGAGCAGTTCTTC	CATSDFRQRNNEQFF
-	TRBV27	-	TRBJ2-5	TGTGCCAGCAAGCGGGCTCTACCCCAGGAGACCCAGTACTTC	CASKRALPQETQYF
-	TRBV27	-	TRBJ1-2	TGTGCCAGCAGTTTAATCGGGGGAATCTATGGCTACACCTTC	CASSLIGGIYGYTF
-	TRBV5-1	-	TRBJ1-6	TGCGCCAGTAGTATCGGGGGGTATAATTCACCCCTCCACTTT	CASSIGGYNSPLHF
-	TRBV5-1	-	TRBJ1-1	TGCGCCAGCATTATGATCGGGGGATCCTGGAAGAACACTGAAGCTTTCTTT	CASIMIGGSWKNTEAFF
-	TRBV7-2	-	TRBJ1-6	TGTGCCAGCAGCTTAGCAGGGGTTGGCAATTCACCCCTCCACTTT	CASSLAGVGNSPLHF
-	TRBV5-1	-	TRBJ1-3	TGCGCCAGCAGCTTGCAGGGTATCCCTGGAAACACCATATATTTT	CASSLQGIPGNTIYF
-	TRBV12-3/TRBV12-4	-	TRBJ1-2	TGTGCCAGCAGTCGAACGGGTGGCTACACCTTC	CASSRTGGYTF
-	TRBV3-1/TRBV3-2	TRBD2	TRBJ2-1	TGTGCCAGCAGCCTTACTAGCGGGGGAGACAATGAGCAGTTCTTC	CASSLTSGGDNEQFF
-	TRBV9	-	TRBJ2-6	TGTGCCAGCAGCGCTAGTCGCTCTGGGGCCAACGTCCTGACTTTC	CASSASRSGANVLTF
-	TRBV6-1	-	TRBJ1-5	TGTGCCAGCAGTGAATGGAGAGGGGGTGATCAGCCCCAGCATTTT	CASSEWRGGDQPQHF
-	TRBV5-6	TRBD1	TRBJ2-2	TGTGCCACCCTACAGGGGGCTGGGACCGGGGAGCTGTTTTTT	CATLQGAGTGELFF
-	TRBV28	-	TRBJ2-3	TGTGCCACTACGGGGGGCTACACAGATACGCAGTATTTT	CATTGGYTDTQYF
-	TRBV5-1	TRBD2	TRBJ2-3	TGCGCCAGCAGCTTGGCCCTAGCGGGGGGGCGGGGCACAGATACGCAGTATTTT	CASSLALAGGRGTDTQYF
-	TRBV27	TRBD2	TRBJ2-1	TGTGCCAGCTCTTTAGGACTAGCGGGGGGTAATGAGCAGTTCTTC	CASSLGLAGGNEQFF
-	TRBV11-3	-	TRBJ2-1	TGTGCCAGCAGCTTTGAGGGGGATGTTCAGTTCTTC	CASSFEGDVQFF
-	TRBV4-1	-	TRBJ1-1	TGCGCCAGCAGCCAACGGAGCGGAGACACTGAAGCTTTCTTT	CASSQRSGDTEAFF
-	TRBV5-1	TRBD2	TRBJ2-3	TGCGCCAGCAGCTTGTTTAGCGGGAGAACAGATACGCAGTATTTT	CASSLFSGRTDTQYF
-	TRBV27	TRBD1	TRBJ2-1	TGTGCCAGCAGTTTATCGTGGGACAGTATATATGAGCAGTTCTTC	CASSLSWDSIYEQFF
-	TRBV10-3	TRBD1	TRBJ1-5	TGTGCCATCAGTGAGTCGCCCGGACAGGGGGCTCAGCCCCAGCATTTT	CAISESPGQGAQPQHF
-	TRBV6-5	TRBD2	TRBJ2-1	TGTGCCAGCAGGAGAGCGGGGGGCTACAATGAGCAGTTCTTC	CASRRAGGYNEQFF
-	TRBV19	TRBD2	TRBJ2-1	TGTGCCAGTAGTATTAAGGGCGGGAGGGCCATGTACAATGAGCAGTTCTTC	CASSIKGGRAMYNEQFF
-	TRBV27	TRBD1	TRBJ1-2	TGTGCCAGCAGTTTGGGACAGGGGTTAGGCTACACCTTC	CASSLGQGLGYTF
-	TRBV5-1	TRBD1	TRBJ2-2	TGCGCCAGCAGCTCGAGGCCGGGACAGGGTTCCGGGGAGCTGTTTTTT	CASSSRPGQGSGELFF
-	TRBV6-5	TRBD2	TRBJ2-1	TGTGCCAGCAGTCGACTAGCGGGCTACAATGAGCAGTTCTTC	CASSRLAGYNEQFF
-	TRBV5-1	-	TRBJ2-3	TGCGCCAGCAGCTTGGCGCTAGCCCGCACAGATACGCAGTATTTT	CASSLALARTDTQYF